This T cell receptor beta chain was sequenced for a study of blood T cell repertoires in COVID-19. In the study overall: T cells, B-cell-depleted T cells, or PBMCs supplied cDNA or gDNA.

Trimming pared 0 bases from V and 7 bases from J, leaving 19 bases between. There are 16 residues in the CDR3. Germline loops: CDR1 KGHSH, CDR2 LQKENI. The method was immunoSEQ multiplex PCR; TCRdb's version includes in-frame clones alone and lacks a portion of them. The sample includes about 190,000 clones, around 86% of them seen just once. The source material was PBMCs or T cells enriched from blood (not recorded which). V usage is TRBV18 and J usage is TRBJ2-7; weak D call: TRBD1 (6 bases). The sequence was obtained from a man in his forties with acute COVID-19. The CDR3 coding sequence is TGTGCCAGCTCACCACCGGAAGCAGGGGACGATCGGGAGCAGTACTTC. It encodes CASSPPEAGDDREQYF.